These 10 T cell receptor beta chains were sequenced from one sample in a study of T cell responses to AZD1222 COVID-19 vaccine. Sequencing used immunoSEQ multiplex PCR; TCRdb keeps in-frame clones, though not all of them. Here the sample spans 150,000 to 200,000 clones, about 90% being singletons. The sample in question was peripheral blood, obtained 28 days after the second AZD1222 dose. The receptors come from an adult who received the AZD1222 COVID-19 vaccine.

This sequence joins TRBV28 and TRBJ2-5; 7 positions agree with TRBD1. The CDR3 is made up of 12 amino acids. Germline loops: CDR1 MDHEN, CDR2 SYDVKM. The V gene end was trimmed by 8 bases and the J gene end by 1 base; junction bases not matched to a gene: 1. CDR3 amino acids: CASGTAQETQYF. For the CDR3, the DNA is TGTGCCAGCGGGACAGCCCAAGAGACCCAGTACTTC.

The chain carries TRBV1 and TRBJ2-3; TRBD2 is the table's D call, not checked against the DNA. TRBV1 is a pseudogene locus. This CDR3 comprises 16 residues. Here the CDR3 DNA reads TGCACCAGCAGCTGGTTTGTCGGGTATCACACAGATACGCAGTATTTT. Translating gives CTSSWFVGYHTDTQYF.

The rearrangement links TRBV5-1 to TRBJ2-1; maybe TRBD2 (6 bases). Trimming removed 0 bases at V and 5 bases at J, with 12 bases between. Germline CDR1 reads SGHRS; CDR2 reads YFSETQ. This CDR3 has 15 amino acids. In DNA form, the CDR3 reads TGCGCCAGCAGCTTGGCCGCTAGCGTGAACAATGAGCAGTTCTTC. Translating gives CASSLAASVNNEQFF. The full variable domain, completed using reference TRBV5-1 and TRBJ2-1, is KAGVTQTPRYLIKTRGQQVTLSCSPISGHRSVSWYQQTPGQGLQFLFEYFSETQRNKGNFPGRFSGRQFSNSRSEMNVSTLELGDSALYLCASSLAASVNNEQFFGPGTRLTVL.

The chain employs TRBV25-1 and TRBJ2-2, with 9 bases fitting TRBD1. The CDR3 length is 16 residues. V dropped 5 bases and J dropped 1; count of bases not matched to a gene: 5. CDR1 is MGHDK and CDR2 is SYGVNS in the germline V gene. The CDR3 DNA reads TGTGCCAGCAGTCTCGGGGGACAGGGGAACACCGGGGAGCTGTTTTTT. Amino acid sequence: CASSLGGQGNTGELFF.

V and J are TRBV19 and TRBJ1-5; D uncertain. The V and J ends lost 5 bases and 5 bases respectively, with 13 bases between them. This CDR3 comprises 14 residues. Germline CDR1 is LNHDA and CDR2 is SQIVND (reference sequence). This CDR3 is CASSPRSVDQPQHF. In DNA form, the CDR3 reads TGTGCCAGTAGTCCCCGTAGTGTGGATCAGCCCCAGCATTTT. Drawing the rest from reference TRBV19 and TRBJ1-5, the complete variable domain is DGGITQSPKYLFRKEGQNVTLSCEQNLNHDAMYWYRQDPGQGLRLIYYSQIVNDFQKGDIAEGYSVSREKKESFPLTVTSAQKNPTAFYLCASSPRSVDQPQHFGDGTRLSIL.

V gene TRBV7-2 combines with J gene TRBJ1-5; D remains ambiguous. Germline V CDR1 and CDR2: SGHTA, FQGNSA. With 1 base removed from V and 2 bases from J, the gap between germline ends came to 9 bases. This CDR3 region has 15 residues. The CDR3 coding sequence is TGTGCCAGCAGCTTAGGTCACACTGGCAATCAGCCCCAGCATTTT. Its translation is CASSLGHTGNQPQHF.

The chain links TRBV7-9 to TRBJ1-2; D ambiguous. The CDR3 extends over 15 amino acids. Trimming cost V 7 bases and J 1 base, with 16 bases left between them. In germline, CDR1 is SEHNR, CDR2 FQNEAQ (reference sequence). The CDR3 loop is CASTFQSLDNYGYTF. The CDR3 bases are TGTGCCAGCACTTTTCAATCGTTAGATAACTATGGCTACACCTTC.

The rearrangement joins TRBV10-1 to TRBJ2-4; 12 bases line up with TRBD2. This CDR3 has 14 residues. V was pared by 6 bases and J by 7 bases, with 4 bases of the junction left unmatched. Germline CDR1 WNHNN, CDR2 SYGVQD (reference sequence). This CDR3 reads CASRGLAGRNIQYF. The DNA of the CDR3 is TGCGCCAGCAGAGGACTAGCGGGAAGGAACATTCAGTACTTC.

This chain uses TRBV20-1 with TRBJ1-3; D remains ambiguous. The V gene's germline CDR1 is DFQATT and CDR2 SNEGSKA (reference sequence). The CDR3 consists of 14 residues. V lost 3 bases and J 0 bases, leaving 9 bases between the germline ends. In DNA form, the CDR3 reads TGCAGTGCTAGTATGGGATTCTCTGGAAACACCATATATTTT. The encoded protein is CSASMGFSGNTIYF.

V and J are TRBV4-1 and TRBJ1-5, with D maybe TRBD1 (6 bases). The CDR3 has 14 amino acids. Germline V lookup: CDR1 MGHRA, CDR2 YSYEKL. Trimming stripped 1 base from V and 5 bases from J, with 9 bases between. In nucleotides, the CDR3 is TGCGCCAGCAGCCAAGGGACAGAGCATCAGCCCCAGCATTTT. Encoded protein: CASSQGTEHQPQHF.